The clone carrying this TCR beta chain was counted a few times. This record belongs to a study of long-term antiretroviral therapy in people with HIV. Study-level information: When the earliest samples were collected, ART was typically delayed until CD4 counts fell.

The assay, immunoSEQ v3.0, was run at survey level. Libraries were prepared by immunoSEQ multiplex PCR; TCRdb keeps only in-frame clonotypes and omits some of them. The data hold 35,000 or so clones, with around three quarters observed a single time. CDR3 size: 14 residues. V was cut by 6 bases and J by 3 bases, with 14 bases left in between. Germline values: CDR1 KGHSH, CDR2 LQKENI. Sample: unsorted PBMCs, taken 2 years after starting antiretroviral therapy. This TCR came from a woman between 50 and 59 years old with HIV. The rearrangement uses TRBV18 and TRBJ1-2, with D uncertain. CDR3 nucleotide sequence: TGTGCCAGCTCCTCTGGACCCGCGTACTATGGCTACACCTTC. Translated, it gives CASSSGPAYYGYTF.